This T cell receptor (beta chain) came from a study of radiation and T cells in renal cell carcinoma (dated by TCRdb to 2018 to 2020). Describing the broader study: A total of under 60 samples underwent TCR beta sequencing, made up of approximately 26 tumors and some 27 peripheral blood samples. A total of 4 million to 5 million unique CDR3 nucleotide sequences, encoding around 2.7 million unique CDR3 amino acid sequences, were found across all 50 or so samples. The investigation overall reported the following: Because only small tumor regions of approximately 1 g were available, intratumoral heterogeneity was not captured. An increase in top tumor clonotypes in blood was observed from baseline to 2 weeks post-radiation, followed by contraction by 4 weeks, which was taken to suggest transient expansion of tumor-resident clones. TCR clonality was higher in irradiated tumors than in controls, as the top 100 clonotypes made up an average of about 54% of the repertoire in irradiated tumors compared with around 40% in nephrectomy-only tumors. Compared with control tumors, irradiated tumors had a greater number of dominant CDR3 motifs, and these motifs made up a bigger portion of the repertoire. Because pretreatment tumor biopsies were not available, the baseline intratumoral presence of clonotypes could not be determined. The single-armed trial design could not address effects of radiation dose or scheduling on the TCR repertoire.

TCR beta libraries were generated from genomic DNA with the immunoSEQ kit, following the manufacturer's recommendations. Library preparation used a first multiplex PCR with proprietary primers, then a second PCR adding unique barcodes, with bead cleanups after each round. A kit-provided positive control reaction and a negative control reaction were included in every sample batch. The final libraries underwent checking on an Agilent 4200 TapeStation D1000 ScreenTape, volumetric pooling, and quantification by qPCR. Sequencing ran on an Illumina NextSeq500 with a MidOutput 150-cycle cartridge, using 156 Read1 and 15 Index1 cycles with kit custom primers. The pooled library was loaded at approximately 1 pM, with an approximately 20% PhiX control spiked in. For the original study's pipeline: Vendor-processed data were analyzed in R, and a clonotype was defined as all T cells sharing the same CDR3 nucleotide sequence. In the clone abundance analyses, frequencies were normalized to the 10,000 most abundant clones in each sample. Before analysis, public T cell clones were removed, and these numbered fewer than six per sample on average. ImmunoMap was used for dominant motif analysis with the PAM10 matrix, a gap penalty of 30, and a homology threshold of 0.3, and any motif reaching a cumulative frequency of at least 0.01 was considered dominant. A difference in abundance of at least 32-fold between compartments was used to define tumor-enriched and baseline blood-enriched clonotypes. Tumor-blood repertoire similarity was measured with the Baroni-Urbani and Buser coefficient, and groups were compared using two-tailed Wilcoxon tests in R. TCRdb took this table from immuneACCESS and kept in-frame rearrangements with V and J called. Such tables lack part of the clones; where checked against another copy, unresolved V genes explain under half of the gap, and the rest is unexplained. The V and J calls and clone size are taken from that table; D and trimming were inferred from the DNA. This sample is represented by 15,000 to 20,000 clones; under 70% of them were singletons. Roughly 27% of the sample is taken by the ten largest.

The CDR1 and CDR2 encoded by the germline V gene are SGHVS and FNYEAQ. V and J lose 1 base and 0 bases, and a span of 6 bases separates them. Including cysteine and phenylalanine, the CDR3 has 14 amino acids. Only the CDR3 portion is preserved as DNA: 42 bases, with reading frame beginning at the first base. As concerns this clone: No cognate antigen has been identified for it. No much larger clone is present one base from it, and per-base qualities are unavailable.

The time point tag for this specimen amounts to: tumor resected at nephrectomy. The treatment or condition label of this sample denotes: 15 Gy SBRT to primary tumor, nephrectomy 4 weeks later. The samples were obtained from a clinical trial, where primary renal cell carcinomas were treated with 15 Gy stereotactic body radiation therapy and then removed by nephrectomy 4 weeks afterward. All patients had renal cell carcinoma with clear cell pathology. Tumors were mechanically dissociated, digested with collagenase/hyaluronidase at 37 °C, processed in gentleMACS C tubes, and stored in liquid nitrogen. The QIAamp DNA Blood Mini Kit (Qiagen) was used to prepare genomic DNA for TCR sequencing. Only samples passing all quality control checks were included in the analyses.

The source material was tumor tissue, sampled from a patient whose treatment included radiotherapy and nephrectomy. The rearrangement joined TRBV7-6 to TRBJ2-5; the D gene assignment is ambiguous. The clonotype was recovered from a woman between 65 and 79 years old with renal cell carcinoma. DNA sequence: TGTGCCAGCAGCTTAGTCTGGGACCAAGAGACCCAGTACTTC. Its product reads: CASSLVWDQETQYF.